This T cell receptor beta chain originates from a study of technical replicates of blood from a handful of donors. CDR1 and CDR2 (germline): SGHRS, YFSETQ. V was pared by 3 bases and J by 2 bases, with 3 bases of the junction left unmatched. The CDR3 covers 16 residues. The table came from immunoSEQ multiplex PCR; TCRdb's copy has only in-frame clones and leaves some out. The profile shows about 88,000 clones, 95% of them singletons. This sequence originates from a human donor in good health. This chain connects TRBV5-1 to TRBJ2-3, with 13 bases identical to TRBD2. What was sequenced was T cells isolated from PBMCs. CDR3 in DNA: TGCGCCAGCAGCTGGACTAGCGGGAGAGCCACAGATACGCAGTATTTT. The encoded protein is CASSWTSGRATDTQYF. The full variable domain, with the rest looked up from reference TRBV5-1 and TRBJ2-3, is KAGVTQTPRYLIKTRGQQVTLSCSPISGHRSVSWYQQTPGQGLQFLFEYFSETQRNKGNFPGRFSGRQFSNSRSEMNVSTLELGDSALYLCASSWTSGRATDTQYFGPGTRLTVL.